The T cell receptor (beta chain) under discussion was sequenced for a study of tumor-infiltrating lymphocytes in localized non-small cell lung cancer. Overall study: Several tumor histologies, both smoking statuses, and some post-neoadjuvant chemotherapy samples were included.

The CDR3 contains 12 residues. Trimming removed 1 base from V and 3 bases from J, with 4 bases in between. Germline CDR1 reads SGHRS; CDR2 reads YFSETQ. The protocol was immunoSEQ multiplex PCR, while the TCRdb copy is restricted to in-frame clones and leaves out a portion. The sample consists of about 12,000 clones, around 84% of them appearing once. The sequence was collected from a human donor with non-small cell lung cancer. The sequenced sample was lung tumor tissue. The chain links TRBV5-1 to TRBJ1-2, with unresolved D. The CDR3 bases are TGCGCCAGCAGCTTGACAGACTATGGCTACACCTTC. The encoded protein is CASSLTDYGYTF.